Listed below are T cell receptor beta chains from one sample, sequenced in a study of siplizumab effects on memory and regulatory T cells. Using immunoSEQ multiplex PCR, the repertoire was profiled, and TCRdb retains in-frame clones only, with some absent. The sample holds about 100,000 clones, around 94% seen once. The sequenced material came from non-Treg CD4+ T cells sorted from blood. Receptor source: a human donor in good health. CDR3s include the opening cysteine and the closing phenylalanine or tryptophan. Each record gives: V gene, clone size, J gene, D gene, CDR3 protein, CDR3 DNA. D genes are given only for firm matches. Where a row states a size, it is once, few, many or the class of an expanded clone; other rows omit it.

V gene: TRBV30; clone size: -; J gene: TRBJ1-5; D gene: -; CDR3 protein: CAWSHEDNQPQHF; CDR3 DNA: TGTGCCTGGAGTCATGAGGATAATCAGCCCCAGCATTTT
V gene: TRBV6-1; clone size: -; J gene: TRBJ2-7; D gene: TRBD2; CDR3 protein: CASSEASGGSSYEQYF; CDR3 DNA: TGTGCCAGCAGTGAAGCTTCCGGGGGGAGCTCCTACGAGCAGTACTTC
V gene: TRBV19; clone size: -; J gene: TRBJ2-1; D gene: -; CDR3 protein: CASGRDLSYNEQFF; CDR3 DNA: TGTGCCAGTGGTCGAGATCTCTCCTACAATGAGCAGTTCTTC
V gene: TRBV11-2; clone size: -; J gene: TRBJ1-1; D gene: -; CDR3 protein: CATREAVNTEAFF; CDR3 DNA: TGTGCCACCCGGGAAGCGGTAAACACTGAAGCTTTCTTT
V gene: TRBV5-1; clone size: once; J gene: TRBJ1-2; D gene: -; CDR3 protein: CASSPEGNRMVYGYTF; CDR3 DNA: TGCGCCAGCAGCCCCGAGGGGAACAGGATGGTCTATGGCTACACCTTC
V gene: TRBV4-2; clone size: once; J gene: TRBJ2-2; D gene: TRBD1; CDR3 protein: CASSRGTDRGELFF; CDR3 DNA: TGTGCCAGCAGCCGAGGGACAGATAGGGGGGAGCTGTTTTTT
V gene: TRBV5-4; clone size: -; J gene: TRBJ2-5; D gene: TRBD2; CDR3 protein: CASSLALVAGGQETQYF; CDR3 DNA: TGTGCCAGCAGCTTGGCCCTGGTAGCGGGAGGGCAAGAGACCCAGTACTTC
V gene: TRBV7-3; clone size: -; J gene: TRBJ2-7; D gene: TRBD2; CDR3 protein: CASSWSSGGSYEQYF; CDR3 DNA: TGTGCCAGCAGCTGGAGTAGCGGGGGTTCCTACGAGCAGTACTTC
V gene: TRBV25-1; clone size: -; J gene: TRBJ2-1; D gene: TRBD2; CDR3 protein: CASSEYMGAGGPGEQFF; CDR3 DNA: TGTGCCAGCAGTGAATATATGGGAGCGGGAGGGCCGGGTGAGCAGTTCTTC
V gene: TRBV7-9; clone size: -; J gene: TRBJ2-3; D gene: -; CDR3 protein: CASRRNTDTQYF; CDR3 DNA: TGTGCCAGCAGGAGGAACACAGATACGCAGTATTTT
V gene: TRBV9; clone size: -; J gene: TRBJ1-4; D gene: TRBD1; CDR3 protein: CASSVGLRGQEGEKLFF; CDR3 DNA: TGTGCCAGCAGCGTAGGCTTGAGGGGACAGGAGGGTGAAAAACTGTTTTTT
V gene: TRBV20-1; clone size: -; J gene: TRBJ2-7; D gene: -; CDR3 protein: CSLIRAYEQYF; CDR3 DNA: TGCAGTCTGATTCGAGCCTACGAGCAGTACTTC
V gene: TRBV7-9; clone size: -; J gene: TRBJ1-1; D gene: -; CDR3 protein: CASSRQWTEAFF; CDR3 DNA: TGTGCCAGCAGCAGACAATGGACTGAAGCTTTCTTT
V gene: TRBV5-4; clone size: -; J gene: TRBJ2-1; D gene: TRBD2; CDR3 protein: CASSRTSGSNEQFF; CDR3 DNA: TGTGCCAGCAGCCGGACTAGCGGATCCAATGAGCAGTTCTTC
V gene: TRBV30; clone size: -; J gene: TRBJ1-3; D gene: -; CDR3 protein: CAWRADRFYGNTIYF; CDR3 DNA: TGTGCCTGGAGGGCTGACAGGTTCTACGGAAACACCATATATTTT
V gene: TRBV19; clone size: -; J gene: TRBJ2-5; D gene: -; CDR3 protein: CASSSRARQETQYF; CDR3 DNA: TGTGCCAGTAGTAGTCGGGCCCGTCAAGAGACCCAGTACTTC
V gene: TRBV15; clone size: -; J gene: TRBJ2-6; D gene: -; CDR3 protein: CATSRTQQGTGANVLTF; CDR3 DNA: TGTGCCACCAGCAGAACCCAGCAGGGGACAGGGGCCAACGTCCTGACTTTC
V gene: TRBV10-2; clone size: -; J gene: TRBJ2-2; D gene: -; CDR3 protein: CASSELATGELFF; CDR3 DNA: TGCGCCAGCAGTGAGCTGGCCACCGGGGAGCTGTTTTTT
V gene: TRBV11-2; clone size: -; J gene: TRBJ2-7; D gene: -; CDR3 protein: CASSLDLTPAGQYF; CDR3 DNA: TGTGCCAGCAGCTTAGATCTGACACCCGCGGGGCAGTACTTC
V gene: TRBV5-4; clone size: -; J gene: TRBJ2-1; D gene: -; CDR3 protein: CASSLGNNEQFF; CDR3 DNA: TGTGCCAGCAGCTTAGGTAACAATGAGCAGTTCTTC
V gene: TRBV15; clone size: -; J gene: TRBJ2-5; D gene: TRBD2; CDR3 protein: CATSYLAGLETQYF; CDR3 DNA: TGTGCCACCAGCTACCTAGCGGGTCTTGAGACCCAGTACTTC
V gene: TRBV5-4; clone size: -; J gene: TRBJ2-5; D gene: -; CDR3 protein: CASSLVPERGKTQYF; CDR3 DNA: TGTGCCAGCAGCTTGGTTCCGGAGAGGGGAAAGACCCAGTACTTC
V gene: TRBV11-2; clone size: -; J gene: TRBJ1-2; D gene: -; CDR3 protein: CASSLNGQGGNYGYTF; CDR3 DNA: TGTGCCAGCAGCCTAAACGGACAAGGAGGGAACTATGGCTACACCTTC
V gene: TRBV6-5; clone size: -; J gene: TRBJ2-4; D gene: -; CDR3 protein: CASSYSRDKNIQYF; CDR3 DNA: TGTGCCAGCAGTTACTCGAGGGACAAAAACATTCAGTACTTC
V gene: TRBV29-1; clone size: -; J gene: TRBJ1-1; D gene: -; CDR3 protein: CSVVGTNTEAFF; CDR3 DNA: TGCAGCGTTGTAGGGACGAACACTGAAGCTTTCTTT
V gene: TRBV5-8; clone size: -; J gene: TRBJ1-1; D gene: TRBD1; CDR3 protein: CASSWDREAITEAFF; CDR3 DNA: TGTGCCAGCAGCTGGGACAGGGAGGCAATCACTGAAGCTTTCTTT
V gene: TRBV19; clone size: -; J gene: TRBJ1-3; D gene: -; CDR3 protein: CASSILVSGNTIYF; CDR3 DNA: TGTGCCAGTAGTATCTTGGTCTCTGGAAACACCATATATTTT
V gene: TRBV2; clone size: once; J gene: TRBJ2-5; D gene: -; CDR3 protein: CASSELRQETQYF; CDR3 DNA: TGTGCCAGCAGTGAACTCAGGCAGGAGACCCAGTACTTC
V gene: TRBV7-6; clone size: few; J gene: TRBJ2-7; D gene: -; CDR3 protein: CASSYQPESAVDEQYF; CDR3 DNA: TGTGCCAGCAGCTACCAGCCGGAGTCAGCGGTCGACGAGCAGTACTTC
V gene: TRBV7-7; clone size: -; J gene: TRBJ2-5; D gene: TRBD2; CDR3 protein: CASSLQGGLAGRETQYF; CDR3 DNA: TGTGCCAGCAGCCTCCAGGGGGGACTAGCGGGAAGAGAGACCCAGTACTTC
V gene: TRBV28; clone size: -; J gene: TRBJ2-4; D gene: -; CDR3 protein: CASSDRNIQYF; CDR3 DNA: TGTGCCAGCAGTGACCGAAACATTCAGTACTTC
V gene: TRBV14; clone size: -; J gene: TRBJ2-1; D gene: -; CDR3 protein: CASSHPFGPGGNNEQFF; CDR3 DNA: TGTGCCAGCAGCCACCCCTTCGGGCCCGGAGGGAACAATGAGCAGTTCTTC
V gene: TRBV7-8; clone size: -; J gene: TRBJ2-1; D gene: -; CDR3 protein: CASSQRGGDEQFF; CDR3 DNA: TGTGCCAGCAGCCAACGCGGAGGTGATGAGCAGTTCTTC
V gene: TRBV5-1; clone size: -; J gene: TRBJ1-1; D gene: -; CDR3 protein: CASSSGRNTEAFF; CDR3 DNA: TGCGCCAGCAGCTCCGGCAGGAACACTGAAGCTTTCTTT
V gene: TRBV19; clone size: -; J gene: TRBJ2-1; D gene: -; CDR3 protein: CASSIGGNRGVGRSYNEQFF; CDR3 DNA: TGTGCCAGTAGTATAGGGGGGAACAGGGGTGTCGGGAGGTCCTACAATGAGCAGTTCTTC
V gene: TRBV10-3; clone size: -; J gene: TRBJ2-5; D gene: -; CDR3 protein: CAISWTVGETQYF; CDR3 DNA: TGTGCCATCAGCTGGACAGTCGGGGAGACCCAGTACTTC
V gene: TRBV5-1; clone size: -; J gene: TRBJ1-4; D gene: -; CDR3 protein: CASSLWGTNEKLFF; CDR3 DNA: TGCGCCAGCAGCTTGTGGGGGACTAATGAAAAACTGTTTTTT
V gene: TRBV5-1; clone size: -; J gene: TRBJ1-2; D gene: TRBD1; CDR3 protein: CASSFYGQGQGYTF; CDR3 DNA: TGCGCCAGCAGCTTTTATGGACAGGGGCAGGGCTACACCTTC
V gene: TRBV28; clone size: -; J gene: TRBJ2-7; D gene: TRBD1; CDR3 protein: CASSSRADRGRTYEQYF; CDR3 DNA: TGTGCCAGCAGTTCCCGCGCGGACAGGGGTAGAACCTACGAGCAGTACTTC
V gene: TRBV7-3; clone size: -; J gene: TRBJ2-3; D gene: TRBD2; CDR3 protein: CASRRGSESADTQYF; CDR3 DNA: TGTGCCAGCAGGCGCGGGAGTGAGTCTGCAGATACGCAGTATTTT
V gene: TRBV18; clone size: -; J gene: TRBJ1-3; D gene: -; CDR3 protein: CASSRQDSGNTIYF; CDR3 DNA: TGTGCCAGCTCACGACAGGACTCTGGAAACACCATATATTTT
V gene: TRBV2; clone size: -; J gene: TRBJ2-1; D gene: TRBD2; CDR3 protein: CASRMTPSPVLQREESYNEQFF; CDR3 DNA: TGTGCCAGCAGGATGACACCCAGCCCTGTTTTGCAGCGGGAGGAATCCTACAATGAGCAGTTCTTC